These T cell receptor beta chains were read from a single sample in a study of lymphopenia after photon versus proton radiotherapy. The table came from immunoSEQ multiplex PCR; TCRdb's copy has only in-frame clones and leaves some out. The data hold 20,000 to 30,000 clones, with around 85% observed a single time. This specimen was peripheral blood, taken from a patient treated with photon-based radiotherapy. The origin of the receptors is a man aged 30 to 39 with gastric cancer. Each CDR3 is given with its conserved first and last residue. Each record gives: clone size, V gene, D gene, CDR3 length, J gene, CDR3 DNA, CDR3 protein. A D gene is named only where the DNA matches it firmly. Clone size is shown for a subset of rows, as once, few, many or a class of expanded clone.

>NA|TRBV18|NA|13|TRBJ1-6
TGTGCCAGCTCACCTGACTATAATTCACCCCTCCACTTT
CASSPDYNSPLHF
>NA|TRBV12-5|NA|17|TRBJ2-2
TGTGCTAGTGGTCTTCCCGGGGGCAGGGGCGTCACCGGGGAGCTGTTTTTT
CASGLPGGRGVTGELFF
>NA|TRBV29-1|NA|12|TRBJ2-7
TGCAGCGCGGAGGGGGGCTCCTACGAGCAGTACTTC
CSAEGGSYEQYF
>NA|TRBV9|NA|12|TRBJ2-2
TGTGCCAGCAGCGTAGGTTCCGGGGAGCTGTTTTTT
CASSVGSGELFF
>NA|TRBV4-1|NA|12|TRBJ2-5
TGCGCCAGCAGCCAGGACCAAGAGACCCAGTACTTC
CASSQDQETQYF
>once|TRBV9|NA|12|TRBJ2-1
TGTGCCAGCAGCGTAGGGACAAATGAGCAGTTCTTC
CASSVGTNEQFF
>NA|TRBV6-5|TRBD1|15|TRBJ2-7
TGTGCCAGCAGCCTACGGACAGGGCGTTGGTACGAGCAGTACTTC
CASSLRTGRWYEQYF
>NA|TRBV28|NA|12|TRBJ2-7
TGTGCCAGCAGTGGTTCCCGACACGAGCAGTACTTC
CASSGSRHEQYF
>NA|TRBV6-5|NA|16|TRBJ1-2
TGTGCCAGCAGTTACCCGGGGGGGACTATTGACTATGGCTACACCTTC
CASSYPGGTIDYGYTF
>NA|TRBV6-5|NA|13|TRBJ1-1
TGTGCCAGCAGTTACCTGGAAAACACTGAAGCTTTCTTT
CASSYLENTEAFF
>NA|TRBV7-2|NA|14|TRBJ2-1
TGTGCCAGCAGCTTTTCAACGGAAAACAATGAGCAGTTCTTC
CASSFSTENNEQFF
>once|TRBV28|TRBD1|16|TRBJ2-3
TGTGCCAGCGCACTAGGGGGACAGACAATCACAGATACGCAGTATTTT
CASALGGQTITDTQYF
>once|TRBV5-6|NA|14|TRBJ2-1
TGTGCCAGCAGCTTGGGTCCCAGCAACAATGAGCAGTTCTTC
CASSLGPSNNEQFF
>NA|TRBV4-1|NA|15|TRBJ2-7
TGCGCCAGCAGCCAACATCCAGGGTCCTCTTACGAGCAGTACTTC
CASSQHPGSSYEQYF
>NA|TRBV6-1|NA|17|TRBJ1-2
TGTGCCAGCAGTGAAGGTAGAGACAGAGAACTAATCTATGGCTACACCTTC
CASSEGRDRELIYGYTF
>NA|TRBV7-9|NA|13|TRBJ2-1
TGTGCCAGCAGCCGCGGATCAAACAATGAGCAGTTCTTC
CASSRGSNNEQFF
>NA|TRBV9|NA|17|TRBJ2-3
TGTGCCAGCAGCTCAAAGGGACTTCCCGAACTTACAGATACGCAGTATTTT
CASSSKGLPELTDTQYF
>NA|TRBV5-1|NA|13|TRBJ1-1
TGCGCCAGCAGCCCCCGAAGCGACACTGAAGCTTTCTTT
CASSPRSDTEAFF
>few|TRBV18|TRBD1|13|TRBJ2-7
TGTGCCAGCTCACCAGGGGACAGGGACCCGCAGTACTTC
CASSPGDRDPQYF
>NA|TRBV4-3|NA|16|TRBJ1-4
TGCGCCAGCAGCCAAGATTACGGCCAGCTTAATGAAAAACTGTTTTTT
CASSQDYGQLNEKLFF
>NA|TRBV6-5|NA|14|TRBJ2-1
TGTGCCAGCAGTTCCCCCGGCCTCTACAATGAGCAGTTCTTC
CASSSPGLYNEQFF
>NA|TRBV11-3|NA|17|TRBJ1-3
TGTGCCAGCAGCCCGACCGGGGAGGGTAGAGCTGGAAACACCATATATTTT
CASSPTGEGRAGNTIYF
>NA|TRBV5-1|NA|14|TRBJ2-5
TGCGCCAGCAGGGGGCAGACCTACCAAGAGACCCAGTACTTC
CASRGQTYQETQYF